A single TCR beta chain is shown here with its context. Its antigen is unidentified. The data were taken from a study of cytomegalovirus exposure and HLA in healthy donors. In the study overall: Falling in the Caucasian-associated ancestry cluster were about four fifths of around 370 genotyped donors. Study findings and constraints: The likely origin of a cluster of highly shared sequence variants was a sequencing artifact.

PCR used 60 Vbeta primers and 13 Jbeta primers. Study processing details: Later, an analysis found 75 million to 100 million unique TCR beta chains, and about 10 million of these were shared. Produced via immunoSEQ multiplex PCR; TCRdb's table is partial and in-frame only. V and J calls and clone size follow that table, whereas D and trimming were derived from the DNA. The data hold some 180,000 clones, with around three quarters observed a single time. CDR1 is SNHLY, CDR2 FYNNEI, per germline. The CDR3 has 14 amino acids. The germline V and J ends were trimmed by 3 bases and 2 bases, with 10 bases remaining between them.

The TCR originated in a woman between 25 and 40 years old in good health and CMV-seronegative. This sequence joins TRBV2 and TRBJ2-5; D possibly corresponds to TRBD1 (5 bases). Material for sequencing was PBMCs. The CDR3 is CASSDREGQETQYF. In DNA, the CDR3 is TGTGCCAGCAGTGACAGGGAAGGACAAGAGACCCAGTACTTC.